This entry lists 26 T cell receptor beta chains sequenced from one sample in a study of blood T cell repertoires in COVID-19. Here immunoSEQ multiplex PCR was the method, and the copy in TCRdb shows in-frame clones only, minus some. This table has roughly 77,000 clones, 65% to 80% appearing once. Sequencing was done on a sample of peripheral blood. The receptors shown here come from a man aged 55 to 69 with active or convalescent COVID-19.

V gene TRBV18 combines with J gene TRBJ2-2; TRBD1 might be the D (6 bases). The CDR3 contains 15 residues. Germline CDR1 reads KGHSH; CDR2 reads LQKENI. V was shortened by 3 bases and J by 7 bases, with 15 bases between the two germline ends. CDR3 DNA: TGTGCCAGCTCACCCTTCAGGGGAGAACACGGGGAGCTGTTTTTT. Translating gives CASSPFRGEHGELFF.

The chain carries TRBV11-1 and TRBJ2-5, with TRBD1 matching 7 bases. The CDR3 spans 14 residues. CDR1 and CDR2 from the germline V gene are SGHAT and FQDESV (reference sequence). V shed 4 bases and J 0 bases; nucleotides not matched to a gene: 2. Here the CDR3 DNA reads TGTGCCAGCAGCTCGGACAGGTACCAAGAGACCCAGTACTTC. It yields the protein CASSSDRYQETQYF.

The V call is TRBV11-2, the J call TRBJ2-7, with 8 bases aligning to TRBD1. Germline V gene lookup returns CDR1 SGHAT and CDR2 FQNNGV. The CDR3 is 14 residues long. Unmatched junction bases numbered 12, after V lost 5 bases and J lost 9 bases. The CDR3 sequence: CASSHAGGDWRQYF. The CDR3, as DNA: TGTGCCAGCAGCCACGCAGGGGGCGATTGGCGGCAGTACTTC.

In regard to this clone: At the DNA level, this CDR3 is encoded by other sequences in the same sample as well. V and J are TRBV18 and TRBJ1-5; tentative D call: TRBD1 (5 bases). The CDR3 has 14 amino acids. V was clipped by 6 bases and J by 0 bases, with 9 bases between them. CDR1 is KGHSH, CDR2 LQKENI, per germline. CDR3 DNA: TGTGCCAGCTCGCCAGGGCTTAGCAATCAGCCCCAGCATTTT. Translated, it gives CASSPGLSNQPQHF. Based on the CDR3 plus reference TRBV18 and TRBJ1-5, the full variable domain is NAGVMQNPRHLVRRRGQEARLRCSPMKGHSHVYWYRQLPEEGLKFMVYLQKENIIDESGMPKERFSAEFPKEGPSILRIQQVVRGDSAAYFCASSPGLSNQPQHFGDGTRLSIL.

There are a few counts of this clone. The CDR3 DNA reads TGTGCCAGCAGGGCCGGGACTGTCAACTATGGCTACACCTTC. Protein: CASRAGTVNYGYTF. The chain couples TRBV25-1 to TRBJ1-2, with a weak D call TRBD1 (5 bases). Per germline, CDR1 MGHDK and CDR2 SYGVNS. This CDR3 is built from 14 residues. V shed 6 bases and J shed 2 bases, with 13 bases lying between them.

This chain uses TRBV7-2 with TRBJ2-3; D is ambiguous. Germline CDR1 reads SGHTA; CDR2 reads FQGNSA. V lost 1 base and J 5 bases, leaving 10 bases between the germline ends. This CDR3 has 14 residues. In DNA, the CDR3 is TGTGCCAGCAGCTTAGATGGCTTGTTAGATACGCAGTATTTT. Its translation is CASSLDGLLDTQYF.

V and J are TRBV5-4 and TRBJ1-4; 8 positions match TRBD1. CDR1 SGHNT and CDR2 YYREEE come from the germline V gene (reference sequence). This CDR3 is 16 amino acids long. The ends lost 0 bases at V and 2 bases at J; junction bases unmatched: 3. CDR3 amino acids: CASSLDRGATNEKLFF. CDR3 in DNA: TGTGCCAGCAGCTTGGACAGGGGGGCGACTAATGAAAAACTGTTTTTT. Complete variable domain (other parts from reference TRBV5-4 and TRBJ1-4): ETGVTQSPTHLIKTRGQQVTLRCSSQSGHNTVSWYQQALGQGPQFIFQYYREEENGRGNFPPRFSGLQFPNYSSELNVNALELDDSALYLCASSLDRGATNEKLFFGSGTQLSVL.

This chain joins TRBV2 and TRBJ1-4; perhaps TRBD1 as D (6 bases). CDR3 size: 14 residues. Germline values: CDR1 SNHLY, CDR2 FYNNEI. Trimming took 1 base from V and 10 from J, leaving 13 bases between them. CDR3 in DNA: TGTGCCAGCAGTGAAGAGCCAGGGGAAGTAAAACTGTTTTTT. Amino acid sequence: CASSEEPGEVKLFF.

The chain couples TRBV14 to TRBJ2-5; D is possibly TRBD2 (5 bases). In germline, CDR1 is SGHDN, CDR2 FVKESK. The length of the CDR3 is 15 residues. V was cut by 4 bases and J by 4 bases, with 16 bases left in between. In nucleotides, the CDR3 is TGTGCCAGCAGCCTCCGTTGGGGAGAGGCAGAGACCCAGTACTTC. Its translation: CASSLRWGEAETQYF.

This clone was recorded only once. The genes are TRBV5-1 and TRBJ2-3; tentatively, D is TRBD2 (6 bases). There are 15 residues in the CDR3. From germline, CDR1 is SGHRS and CDR2 YFSETQ. V was trimmed by 3 bases and J by 1 base, leaving 12 bases between them. The CDR3 reads CASSSGPGGTDTQYF. In DNA form, the CDR3 reads TGCGCCAGCAGCTCCGGACCGGGAGGCACAGATACGCAGTATTTT.

This rearrangement joins TRBV30 to TRBJ2-1, with D possibly being TRBD2 (5 bases). Deletions cut 3 bases from V and 4 bases from J, with 10 bases between. This CDR3 spans 13 amino acids. CDR1 is GTSNPN, CDR2 SVGIG, per germline (reference sequence). The CDR3 region is CAWSEGPYNEQFF. The CDR3 DNA reads TGTGCCTGGAGCGAGGGCCCATACAATGAGCAGTTCTTC. Drawing the rest from reference TRBV30 and TRBJ2-1, the complete variable domain is SQTIHQWPATLVQPVGSPLSLECTVEGTSNPNLYWYRQAAGRGLQLLFYSVGIGQISSEVPQNLSASRPQDRQFILSSKKLLLSDSGFYLCAWSEGPYNEQFFGPGTRLTVL.

This clone occurred a few times. The rearrangement joins TRBV20-1 to TRBJ2-7; possibly TRBD2 for D (5 bases). The V gene lost 3 bases and the J gene lost 2 bases, with 14 bases spanning the gap. The CDR3 consists of 14 residues. Germline CDR1 reads DFQATT; CDR2 reads SNEGSKA (reference sequence). CDR3 coding DNA: TGCAGTGCTAGTGTTTCGTCGCGGGCCTACGAGCAGTACTTC. Translation: CSASVSSRAYEQYF.

The rearrangement uses TRBV5-4 and TRBJ2-7; 9 nucleotides align to TRBD1. CDR3 length equals 16 residues. V gave up 3 bases and J gave up 3 bases; unmatched junction bases: 10. The germline V gene encodes CDR1 SGHNT and CDR2 YYREEE (reference sequence). The CDR3 DNA is TGTGCCAGCAGCTCTTCCCGGACAGGGGTGATCTACGAGCAGTACTTC. Translation: CASSSSRTGVIYEQYF. Looking up the rest from reference TRBV5-4 and TRBJ2-7 gives the full variable domain: ETGVTQSPTHLIKTRGQQVTLRCSSQSGHNTVSWYQQALGQGPQFIFQYYREEENGRGNFPPRFSGLQFPNYSSELNVNALELDDSALYLCASSSSRTGVIYEQYFGPGTRLTVT.

This chain uses TRBV7-8 with TRBJ1-5, with 7 bases matching TRBD1. V lost 0 bases, J lost 5 bases, and 7 bases stayed unmatched. Germline CDR1 is SGHVS and CDR2 is FQNEAQ. This CDR3 has 16 amino acids. In DNA, the CDR3 is TGTGCCAGCAGCTTAGCGGGACAGCGTCTCTATCAGCCCCAGCATTTT. It yields the protein CASSLAGQRLYQPQHF. Looking up the rest from reference TRBV7-8 and TRBJ1-5 gives the full variable domain: GAGVSQSPRYKVAKRGQDVALRCDPISGHVSLFWYQQALGQGPEFLTYFQNEAQLDKSGLPSDRFFAERPEGSVSTLKIQRTQQEDSAVYLCASSLAGQRLYQPQHFGDGTRLSIL.

V and J are TRBV9 and TRBJ2-3, with 8 positions matching TRBD2. Germline values: CDR1 SGDLS, CDR2 YYNGEE. Trimming took 4 bases from V and 6 from J; bases not matched to a gene: 10. CDR3 length: 15 amino acids. The CDR3 sequence: CASSPVGRATDTQYF. The CDR3 DNA is TGTGCCAGCAGCCCGGTCGGGAGGGCGACGGATACGCAGTATTTT.

About this clone itself: The junction departs from the called germline gene at one end, perhaps through a read error. The V and J genes are TRBV9 and TRBJ2-1; 7 positions agree with TRBD2. From germline, CDR1 is SGDLS and CDR2 YYNGEE. The CDR3 is 16 amino acids. CDR3 sequence: CASSLSGTTSYNEQFF. The CDR3 bases are TGTGCCAGCTCCTTATCCGGGACTACTTCCTATAATGAGCAGTTCTTC.

This clone was counted between two and nine times. The rearrangement joins TRBV2 to TRBJ2-7; maybe TRBD1 (5 bases). Germline CDR1 reads SNHLY; CDR2 reads FYNNEI. CDR3 size: 13 residues. V was trimmed by 2 bases and J by 3 bases, leaving 8 bases between them. CDR3 in amino acids: CASSELQGYEQYF. CDR3 DNA: TGTGCCAGCAGTGAATTGCAGGGCTACGAGCAGTACTTC.

The CDR3 DNA reads as TGTGCCAGCTCACCGACAGGCGGGGAGCTGTTTTTT. It codes for CASSPTGGELFF. The chain uses TRBV18 and TRBJ2-2; the D gene is possibly TRBD1 (6 bases). Germline V lookup: CDR1 KGHSH, CDR2 LQKENI. V dropped 3 bases and J dropped 7 bases, with 6 bases sitting between them. The CDR3 has 12 residues.

The genes are TRBV14 and TRBJ1-2; D unclear. The V gene lost 0 bases and the J gene lost 8 bases, with 13 bases spanning the gap. CDR1 and CDR2 from the germline V gene are SGHDN and FVKESK. The CDR3 covers 14 residues. CDR3 nucleotide sequence: TGTGCCAGCAGCCAAGACCTCGGGCGGGGAGGCTACACCTTC. Its translation: CASSQDLGRGGYTF.

The chain employs TRBV19 and TRBJ1-5; D ambiguous. The ends were cut back, 4 bases at V and 2 bases at J, with 18 bases in the middle. CDR1 and CDR2 (germline): LNHDA, SQIVND (reference sequence). This CDR3 is 17 amino acids long. As DNA, the CDR3 is TGTGCCAGTAGTAGTCTCCAGGAGGGCGCGGGCAATCAGCCCCAGCATTTT. This sequence encodes CASSSLQEGAGNQPQHF.

This chain connects TRBV7-3 to TRBJ2-2; TRBD1 is a possible D gene (5 bases). Looked up from germline, CDR1 is SGHTA and CDR2 is FQGTGA. The ends were cut back, 5 bases at V and 1 base at J, with 8 bases in the middle. The length of the CDR3 is 14 residues. CDR3 residues: CASSADRNTGELFF. CDR3 nucleotides: TGTGCCAGCAGCGCCGACAGGAACACCGGGGAGCTGTTTTTT.

This CDR3 reads CASSDGVVDEQFF. CDR3 DNA: TGCGCCAGCAGTGATGGAGTTGTTGATGAGCAGTTCTTC. The J gene is TRBJ2-1, the V gene TRBV10-2, with D unclear. Between the trimmed V and J ends, which lost 3 bases and 8 bases, there was a span of 11 bases. CDR1 is WSHSY, CDR2 SAAADI, per germline. The CDR3 has 13 residues.

The chain carries TRBV4-2 and TRBJ2-5, with 8 bases that match TRBD1. V lost 0 bases, J lost 2 bases, and 2 bases stayed unmatched. The CDR3 runs to 15 residues. The germline V gene has CDR1 LGHNA and CDR2 YNFKEQ. In nucleotides, the CDR3 is TGTGCCAGCAGCCAAGATGGACAGGGTCAAGAGACCCAGTACTTC. This gives the protein CASSQDGQGQETQYF.

This chain connects TRBV5-1 to TRBJ1-2; TRBD1 aligns across 9 bases. The CDR3 extends over 12 amino acids. CDR1 and CDR2 (germline): SGHRS, YFSETQ. V lost 4 bases, J lost 7 bases, and 2 bases stayed unmatched. The CDR3 spells CASSPGQGGYTF. CDR3 bases: TGCGCCAGCAGCCCGGGACAGGGTGGCTACACCTTC. Complete variable domain (other parts from reference TRBV5-1 and TRBJ1-2): KAGVTQTPRYLIKTRGQQVTLSCSPISGHRSVSWYQQTPGQGLQFLFEYFSETQRNKGNFPGRFSGRQFSNSRSEMNVSTLELGDSALYLCASSPGQGGYTFGSGTRLTVV.

This clone was observed a few times. The chain uses TRBV19 and TRBJ2-7; 11 nucleotides match TRBD1. This CDR3 region has 15 residues. V gave up 1 base and J gave up 7 bases; unmatched junction bases: 6. CDR1 is LNHDA and CDR2 is SQIVND in the germline V gene (reference sequence). In DNA, the CDR3 is TGTGCCAGTAGTATAGGGGGACAGGGGGAATCTGAGCAGTACTTC. This translates into CASSIGGQGESEQYF.

This clone occurred once. The rearrangement links TRBV7-9 to TRBJ2-2, with D perhaps matching TRBD1 (5 bases). Germline V gives CDR1 SEHNR, CDR2 FQNEAQ (reference sequence). V lost 1 base and J lost 3, with 12 bases in between. The CDR3 has 16 residues. In DNA form, the CDR3 reads TGTGCCAGCAGCTTAGGGGGCTGGTTAGACACCGGGGAGCTGTTTTTT. Translating it yields CASSLGGWLDTGELFF.